These T cell receptor beta chains were read from a single sample in a study of CD8 T cells in ankylosing spondylitis. TCRdb reprocessed the 5' RACE reads with MiXCR, giving one entry per CDR3 protein. The repertoire holds some 700,000 distinct CDR3 sequences, with 15% to 20% as singletons. The source material was blood, either unsorted or a sorted T cell fraction (not recorded which). Every receptor here comes from a male donor with ankylosing spondylitis. CDR3s include the opening cysteine and the closing phenylalanine or tryptophan. Each record gives: CDR3 protein, CDR3 DNA, clone size, D gene, J gene, V gene. The D gene is left open where the match is weak. Where a row states a size, it is once, few, many or the class of an expanded clone; other rows omit it.

cdr3_aa: CASSLTGGTDHTDTQYF
cdr3_nt: TGTGCCAGCAGCTTAACCGGCGGGACAGACCACACAGATACGCAGTATTTT
clone_size: .
d_call: .
j_call: TRBJ2-3
v_call: TRBV7-3

cdr3_aa: CASSPGYGTDNEQFF
cdr3_nt: TGCGCCAGCAGCCCCGGTTATGGGACTGACAATGAGCAGTTCTTC
clone_size: many
d_call: .
j_call: TRBJ2-1
v_call: TRBV5-1

cdr3_aa: CASSPGEGAYNEQFF
cdr3_nt: TGTGCCAGCAGCCCCGGGGAGGGTGCCTACAATGAGCAGTTCTTC
clone_size: many
d_call: TRBD2
j_call: TRBJ2-1
v_call: TRBV7-9

cdr3_aa: CASSLTGAGGFYEQYF
cdr3_nt: TGTGCCAGCAGCTTAACGGGGGCAGGGGGCTTCTACGAGCAGTACTTC
clone_size: .
d_call: TRBD1
j_call: TRBJ2-7
v_call: TRBV11-2

cdr3_aa: CASSLEWGDSTDTQYF
cdr3_nt: TGTGCCAGCAGTTTAGAGTGGGGGGACAGCACAGATACGCAGTATTTT
clone_size: .
d_call: .
j_call: TRBJ2-3
v_call: TRBV12-3/TRBV12-4

cdr3_aa: CASSPSLAGGLEQYF
cdr3_nt: TGTGCCAGCAGCCCATCCCTAGCGGGGGGTCTCGAGCAGTACTTC
clone_size: .
d_call: TRBD2
j_call: TRBJ2-7
v_call: TRBV12-3/TRBV12-4

cdr3_aa: CAISELWNEQYF
cdr3_nt: TGTGCCATCAGTGAGTTATGGAACGAGCAGTACTTC
clone_size: few
d_call: .
j_call: TRBJ2-7
v_call: TRBV10-3

cdr3_aa: CASSREPGLEQFF
cdr3_nt: TGCGCCAGCTCTCGCGAACCGGGACTAGAGCAGTTCTTC
clone_size: .
d_call: TRBD2
j_call: TRBJ2-1
v_call: TRBV4-1

cdr3_aa: CASSQDIASPTDTQYF
cdr3_nt: TGCGCCAGCAGCCAAGATATAGCTAGCCCCACAGATACGCAGTATTTT
clone_size: many
d_call: .
j_call: TRBJ2-3
v_call: TRBV4-3

cdr3_aa: CASSQSGAFEDEQFF
cdr3_nt: TGCGCCAGCAGCCAATCTGGAGCGTTCGAAGATGAGCAGTTCTTC
clone_size: .
d_call: .
j_call: TRBJ2-1
v_call: TRBV4-3

cdr3_aa: CSARPLAGGWNEQFF
cdr3_nt: TGCAGTGCTAGACCCCTAGCGGGGGGGTGGAATGAGCAGTTCTTC
clone_size: .
d_call: TRBD2
j_call: TRBJ2-1
v_call: TRBV20-1

cdr3_aa: CASSLTQGAQYF
cdr3_nt: TGCGCCAGCAGCTTGACGCAGGGAGCGCAGTATTTT
clone_size: .
d_call: .
j_call: TRBJ2-3
v_call: TRBV5-1

cdr3_aa: CASSSQTGLRVGELFF
cdr3_nt: TGTGCCAGCAGCTCCCAGACAGGGTTAAGAGTAGGGGAGCTGTTTTTT
clone_size: .
d_call: TRBD1
j_call: TRBJ2-2
v_call: TRBV7-6

cdr3_aa: CSARVGLSSYNEQFF
cdr3_nt: TGCAGTGCTAGAGTAGGACTCTCCTCCTACAATGAGCAGTTCTTC
clone_size: few
d_call: .
j_call: TRBJ2-1
v_call: TRBV20-1

cdr3_aa: CASSPPGLAGITDTQYF
cdr3_nt: TGCGCCAGCAGCCCACCGGGACTAGCGGGGATCACAGATACGCAGTATTTT
clone_size: .
d_call: TRBD2
j_call: TRBJ2-3
v_call: TRBV5-1

cdr3_aa: CATSRDFGTSGRQYF
cdr3_nt: TGTGCCACCAGCAGAGACTTCGGGACTAGCGGGAGACAGTACTTC
clone_size: once
d_call: TRBD2
j_call: TRBJ2-7
v_call: TRBV15

cdr3_aa: CASSPWTGNQPQHF
cdr3_nt: TGTGCCAGCAGCCCTTGGACAGGGAATCAGCCCCAGCATTTT
clone_size: few
d_call: TRBD1
j_call: TRBJ1-5
v_call: TRBV7-8

cdr3_aa: CASSLGAPGTQYF
cdr3_nt: TGTGCCAGCAGTCTGGGCGCTCCGGGTACGCAGTATTTT
clone_size: few
d_call: .
j_call: TRBJ2-3
v_call: TRBV6-1